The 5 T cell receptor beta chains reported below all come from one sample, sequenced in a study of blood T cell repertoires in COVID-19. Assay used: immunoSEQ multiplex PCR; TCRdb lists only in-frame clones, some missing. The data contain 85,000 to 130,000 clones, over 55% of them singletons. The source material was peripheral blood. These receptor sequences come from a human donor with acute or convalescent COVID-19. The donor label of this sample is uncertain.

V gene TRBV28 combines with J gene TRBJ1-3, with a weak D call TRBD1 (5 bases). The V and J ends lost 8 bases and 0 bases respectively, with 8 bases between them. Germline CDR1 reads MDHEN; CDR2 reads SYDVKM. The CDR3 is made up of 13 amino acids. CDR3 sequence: CASQGPSGNTIYF. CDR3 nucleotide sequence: TGTGCCAGCCAGGGCCCCTCTGGAAACACCATATATTTT.

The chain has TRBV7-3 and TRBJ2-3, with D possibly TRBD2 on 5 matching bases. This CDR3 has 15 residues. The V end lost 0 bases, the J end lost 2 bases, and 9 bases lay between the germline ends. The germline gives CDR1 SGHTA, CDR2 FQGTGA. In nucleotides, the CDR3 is TGTGCCAGCAGCTTAACACCCGGACTCACAGATACGCAGTATTTT. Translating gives CASSLTPGLTDTQYF.

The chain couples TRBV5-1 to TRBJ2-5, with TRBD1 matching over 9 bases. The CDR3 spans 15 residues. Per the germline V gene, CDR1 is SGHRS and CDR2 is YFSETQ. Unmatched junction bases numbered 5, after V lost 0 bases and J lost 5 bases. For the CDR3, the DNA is TGCGCCAGCAGCTTGGGGGACAGGGCTGGCGAGACCCAGTACTTC. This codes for CASSLGDRAGETQYF.

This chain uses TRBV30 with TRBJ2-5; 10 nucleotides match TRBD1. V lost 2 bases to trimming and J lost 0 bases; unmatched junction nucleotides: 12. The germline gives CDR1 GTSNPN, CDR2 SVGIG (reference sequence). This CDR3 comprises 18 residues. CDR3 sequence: CAWSSGTGDYTYQETQYF. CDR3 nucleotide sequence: TGTGCCTGGAGTTCCGGGACAGGGGACTACACATACCAAGAGACCCAGTACTTC.

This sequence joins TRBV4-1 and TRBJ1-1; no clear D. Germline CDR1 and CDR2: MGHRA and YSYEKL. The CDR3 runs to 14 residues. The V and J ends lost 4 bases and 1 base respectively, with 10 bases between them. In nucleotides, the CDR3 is TGCGCCAGCAGCCTAGCGATTGGGAACACTGAAGCTTTCTTT. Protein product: CASSLAIGNTEAFF.